These 28 T cell receptor beta chains share one sample of origin, sequenced in a study of regulatory T cells in long-lasting Graves disease. Documented time point: persistent/refractory GD, antithyroid drugs over 5 years with positive TRAb. Researchers made the TCR library from RNA that was extracted from PBMCs. The authors built TCR beta libraries using iRepertoire HTBI primers and Arm-PCR of CDR3 regions. MiXCR, applied by TCRdb to the multiplex PCR reads, yields one record per CDR3 protein. The sample holds roughly 700,000 distinct CDR3 sequences, 25% to 30% seen once. This specimen consisted of peripheral blood mononuclear cells (PBMCs), obtained when the disease was refractory, from a patient treated with antithyroid drugs. These receptors originate from a female donor with Graves disease.

V is TRBV12-3 or TRBV12-4 and J is TRBJ1-2, with D possibly being TRBD1 (5 bases). The CDR3 loop spans 14 amino acids. V lost 8 bases, J lost 3 bases, and 16 bases lay in between. The chain's CDR3 is CASAKRGPHYGYTF. The CDR3 DNA sequence: TGTGCCAGCGCGAAGCGGGGACCGCACTATGGCTACACCTTC.

A note on this clonotype: Since a much larger clone is just one base distant, this may be a read error. This rearrangement joins TRBV6-2 or TRBV6-3 to TRBJ2-1; 7 nucleotides line up with TRBD2. This CDR3 region has 15 residues. Germline V gives CDR1 MNHEY, CDR2 SVGEGT. V lost 5 bases and J lost 3; bases outside the gene matches: 7. The CDR3 reads CASSELRGVYNEQFF. The CDR3 nucleotides are TGTGCCAGCAGTGAATTACGGGGGGTCTACAATGAGCAGTTCTTC.

This chain uses TRBV7-9 with TRBJ1-2, with 9 bases lining up with TRBD1. Germline V lookup: CDR1 SEHNR, CDR2 FQNEAQ (reference sequence). This CDR3 comprises 16 residues. J gave up 3 bases and V 4 bases, and 9 bases lay outside the gene matches. The CDR3 reads CASSSIPGQGDYGYTF. In DNA, the CDR3 is TGTGCCAGCAGCTCGATCCCGGGACAGGGAGACTATGGCTACACCTTC.

The V call is TRBV4-2, the J call TRBJ1-2, with D unclear. Trimming took off 0 bases at V and 6 bases at J, with 14 bases between the two ends. The CDR3 spans 15 residues. Germline V gene data show CDR1 as LGHNA and CDR2 as YNFKEQ. Here the CDR3 reads CASSQDPSGWNGYTF. CDR3 DNA: TGTGCCAGCAGCCAAGATCCCAGCGGCTGGAATGGCTACACCTTC.

This clonotype was found many times. J is TRBJ1-1 and V is TRBV20-1; TRBD1 might be the D (6 bases). Germline V gives CDR1 DFQATT, CDR2 SNEGSKA (reference sequence). V was clipped by 6 bases and J by 1 base, with 12 bases between them. This CDR3 region has 13 residues. In DNA form, the CDR3 reads TGCAGTGCCCCCAGGGGAGGGAACACTGAAGCTTTCTTT. It translates to CSAPRGGNTEAFF.

The CDR3 DNA is TGCAGCGTCAGCGGGGGTAACGGCAATGAGCAGTTCTTC. Residues: CSVSGGNGNEQFF. The chain uses TRBV29-1 and TRBJ2-1; 8 nucleotides align to TRBD2. Germline V CDR1 and CDR2: SQVTM, ANQGSEA. The V and J ends lost 6 bases and 6 bases, in that order; junction bases with no gene match: 7. The CDR3 covers 13 residues.

There are a few counts of this clonotype. This chain joins TRBV14 and TRBJ2-7, with TRBD1 matching over 9 bases. This CDR3 has 18 residues. Per the germline V gene, CDR1 is SGHDN and CDR2 is FVKESK. Losses at the gene ends were 0 bases for V and 2 bases for J; bases not matched to a gene: 11. The CDR3 DNA sequence: TGTGCCAGCAGCCAAGATGCGACCCGGGACAGGGCACCCTACGAGCAGTACTTC. It specifies CASSQDATRDRAPYEQYF.

This clonotype was picked up many times. DNA of the CDR3: TGTGCCAGCAGTTTTGAACCGGGAGGTGGGTACGAGCAGTACTTC. This sequence encodes CASSFEPGGGYEQYF. This chain connects TRBV12-3 or TRBV12-4 to TRBJ2-7; 7 nucleotides align to TRBD2. This CDR3 contains 15 residues. The V and J ends lost 3 bases and 4 bases, in that order; junction bases with no gene match: 9.

This clonotype was counted only a few times. The chain recombines TRBV12-3 or TRBV12-4 with TRBJ1-3, with 9 positions matching TRBD1. There are 15 residues in the CDR3. V trimming: 3 bases; J trimming: 0 bases; junction bases outside the gene matches: 0. The CDR3 here is CASSLGQGSGNTIYF. DNA for the CDR3: TGTGCCAGCAGTTTGGGACAGGGCTCTGGAAACACCATATATTTT.

The V and J genes are TRBV9 and TRBJ1-6; possible D gene TRBD1, 5 bases. V lost 6 bases, J lost 6 bases, and 10 bases lay in between. CDR3 length: 13 amino acids. From germline, CDR1 is SGDLS and CDR2 YYNGEE. CDR3 DNA: TGTGCCAGCAATTGGGACGCTAATTCACCCCTCCACTTT. Its protein is CASNWDANSPLHF.

The chain joins TRBV20-1 to TRBJ2-7; 11 nucleotides agree with TRBD2. The CDR3 runs 14 residues. Germline values: CDR1 DFQATT, CDR2 SNEGSKA (reference sequence). J gave up 3 bases and V 4 bases, and 5 bases lay outside the gene matches. The CDR3 region is CSATRGTSGYEQYF. For the CDR3, the DNA is TGCAGTGCTACCCGCGGGACTAGCGGCTACGAGCAGTACTTC.

This clonotype was counted ten times or more. This chain's CDR3 is CASSDGTSSETQYF. For the CDR3, the DNA is TGTGCCAGCAGTGATGGGACATCGTCAGAGACCCAGTACTTC. The chain employs TRBV2 and TRBJ2-5, with a tentative D call TRBD1 (6 bases). Germline loops: CDR1 SNHLY, CDR2 FYNNEI. The CDR3 spans 14 residues. V lost 3 bases and J lost 4, with 12 bases in between.

The table lists this clonotype with many counts. V gene TRBV2 combines with J gene TRBJ2-7, with 10 bases fitting TRBD1. CDR1 is SNHLY and CDR2 is FYNNEI in the germline V gene. V lost 8 bases, J lost 9 bases, and 4 bases stayed unmatched. The length of the CDR3 is 11 residues. This chain's CDR3 is CASGQGVAQYF. CDR3 DNA sequence: TGTGCCAGCGGACAGGGGGTAGCGCAGTACTTC.

The sample holds a few counts of this clonotype. The V and J genes are TRBV6-5 and TRBJ2-5; 12 bases line up with TRBD2. The CDR3 extends over 16 amino acids. Germline V CDR1 and CDR2: MNHEY, SVGAGI. V shed 0 bases, J shed 5 bases, and the junction held 4 bases outside the gene matches. In DNA form, the CDR3 reads TGTGCCAGCAGTTACTCGACTAGCGGGAGACGGGAGACCCAGTACTTC. Translating it yields CASSYSTSGRRETQYF.

This clonotype showed up many times. The chain recombines TRBV28 with TRBJ1-1; 7 nucleotides agree with TRBD1. Germline CDR1 and CDR2: MDHEN and SYDVKM. Trimming removed 6 bases from V and 5 bases from J; junction bases left unmatched: 6. The CDR3 sequence is 13 residues long. CDR3 sequence reads: CASSSDRETEAFF. The CDR3 nucleotides are TGTGCCAGCAGCTCAGACAGGGAGACTGAAGCTTTCTTT.

Of note for this clonotype: A read error is possible here, since a much larger clone lies one base away. This chain links TRBV2 with TRBJ1-5; a weak D match, TRBD1 (5 bases). This CDR3 contains 15 residues. The germline V gene has CDR1 SNHLY and CDR2 FYNNEI. The V and J ends lost 10 bases and 3 bases respectively, with 19 bases between them. CDR3 loop: CANRRRVGDNQPQHF. CDR3 nucleotide sequence: TGTGCCAACAGACGCAGGGTGGGGGACAATCAGCCCCAGCATTTT.

The chain joins TRBV20-1 to TRBJ1-1; D is unresolved. The CDR3 is 15 residues long. Germline V gene sequence: CDR1 DFQATT, CDR2 SNEGSKA (reference sequence). V shed 5 bases and J shed 4 bases, with 20 bases lying between them. The CDR3 DNA follows: TGCAGTGCTCCCCTTAGAGTTCCCCGGGGCACTGAAGCTTTCTTT. Translated, it gives CSAPLRVPRGTEAFF.

The table lists this clonotype with many counts. The chain couples TRBV20-1 to TRBJ1-5; D remains ambiguous. Trimming left V 6 bases short and J 2 bases short, with 8 bases between. CDR1 and CDR2 (germline): DFQATT, SNEGSKA (reference sequence). This CDR3 comprises 12 residues. Here the CDR3 reads CSARLGNQPQHF. The CDR3 DNA reads TGCAGTGCACGACTGGGCAATCAGCCCCAGCATTTT.

Many counts were recorded for this clonotype. The rearrangement joins TRBV6-1 to TRBJ1-4; no clear D. This CDR3 contains 15 residues. The V gene's germline CDR1 is MNHNS and CDR2 SASEGT. The V end was cut by 1 base, the J end by 2 bases, with 8 bases between. CDR3 DNA: TGTGCCAGCAGTGAAGTCGTACAGACTAATGAAAAACTGTTTTTT. The encoded protein is CASSEVVQTNEKLFF.

The V call is TRBV6-1, the J call TRBJ2-7; 10 bases align to TRBD2. CDR3 length: 15 amino acids. V dropped 0 bases and J dropped 7; count of bases not matched to a gene: 6. CDR1 and CDR2 (germline): MNHNS, SASEGT. The CDR3: CASSEAIAGGGEQYF. DNA of the CDR3: TGTGCCAGCAGTGAAGCTATAGCGGGAGGCGGTGAGCAGTACTTC.

The chain combines TRBV20-1 with TRBJ1-5; D gene ambiguous. The CDR3 runs 16 residues. Per the germline V gene, CDR1 is DFQATT and CDR2 is SNEGSKA (reference sequence). Trimming cost V 0 bases and J 2 bases, with 14 bases left between them. This chain's CDR3 is CSARDLATQGNQPQHF. Here the CDR3 DNA reads TGCAGTGCTAGAGATCTTGCGACGCAGGGCAATCAGCCCCAGCATTTT.

The chain recombines TRBV18 with TRBJ1-1; no clear D. V gave up 3 bases and J gave up 1 base, with 15 bases separating them. The CDR3 sequence is 16 residues long. CDR1 and CDR2 from the germline V gene are KGHSH and LQKENI. The CDR3 DNA sequence: TGTGCCAGCTCACCGGTCGGAAACTGGGGGAACACTGAAGCTTTCTTT. Amino acids: CASSPVGNWGNTEAFF.

This clonotype showed up many times. J is TRBJ1-2 and V is TRBV28, with D hard to call. Germline CDR1 reads MDHEN; CDR2 reads SYDVKM. The CDR3 sequence is 11 residues long. The germline V and J ends were trimmed by 6 bases and 3 bases, with 5 bases remaining between them. The CDR3 is CASRPDYGYTF. As DNA, the CDR3 is TGTGCCAGCAGGCCGGACTATGGCTACACCTTC.

The chain uses TRBV3-1 and TRBJ2-5, with 13 positions matching TRBD2. Germline assignment: CDR1 LGHDT and CDR2 YNNKEL (reference sequence). The CDR3 is 17 amino acids. Trimming at V came to 1 base and at J to 4 bases, leaving 6 bases not matched to a gene. Written as DNA, the CDR3 is TGTGCCAGCAGCCAAGGAGGACTAGCGGGAGTGGCAGAGACCCAGTACTTC. It translates to CASSQGGLAGVAETQYF.

This clonotype was seen many times. J is TRBJ2-7 and V is TRBV11-3; 10 bases fit TRBD2. There are 15 residues in the CDR3. Germline-derived CDR1 and CDR2 are SGHNT and YENEEA. The trim removed 5 bases at V and 7 bases at J, leaving 11 bases unmatched. This chain's CDR3 is CASSHRLAGVKEQYF. CDR3 DNA: TGTGCCAGCAGCCATCGGCTAGCGGGAGTTAAAGAGCAGTACTTC.

This clonotype was observed a handful of times. V is TRBV20-1 and J is TRBJ1-5; 8 bases match TRBD1. The length of the CDR3 is 13 residues. The ends lost 5 bases at V and 6 bases at J; junction bases unmatched: 6. Germline V gene lookup returns CDR1 DFQATT and CDR2 SNEGSKA (reference sequence). As DNA, the CDR3 is TGCAGTGCTGGACAGGGCTTAGGTCAGCCCCAGCATTTT. Translated, it gives CSAGQGLGQPQHF.

This clonotype has at least ten counts. This chain joins TRBV20-1 and TRBJ2-2, with unresolved D. V lost 0 bases, J lost 7 bases, and 12 bases lay in between. Germline loops: CDR1 DFQATT, CDR2 SNEGSKA (reference sequence). The CDR3 extends over 14 amino acids. As DNA, the CDR3 is TGCAGTGCTAGAGATCGCCCTTGGGGCGGGGAGCTGTTTTTT. This gives the protein CSARDRPWGGELFF.

This clonotype showed up just once. A read error may explain this, as a much larger clone is one base away. The CDR3 DNA sequence: TGCGGCGCTATGGAGGTCGAGCAGTACTTC. It codes for CGAMEVEQYF. J is TRBJ2-7 and V is TRBV29-1, with D possibly being TRBD2 (5 bases). CDR1 SQVTM and CDR2 ANQGSEA come from the germline V gene. CDR3 length equals 10 residues.